This passage covers 21 T cell receptor beta chains from one sample sequenced in a study of T cell repertoires in cytomegalovirus infection. TCRdb recomputed calls from the reads with MiXCR, one row per CDR3 protein. This sample has about a million distinct CDR3 sequences, with 30% to 40% found just once. These receptors' antigens are unknown. Sequencing used cultured CD8+ T cells from PBMCs, obtained from culture after CMV antigen stimulation. Source of these receptors: a human donor in good health (CMV status not recorded). Some clones in this sample may be carry-over from other donors' samples.

This rearrangement joins TRBV12-3 or TRBV12-4 to TRBJ2-7, with TRBD2 as a possible D gene (6 bases). Trimming left V 5 bases short and J 0 bases short, with 11 bases between. The CDR3 extends over 14 amino acids. As DNA, the CDR3 is TGTGCCAGCAGTGCGGGACTGAACTCCTACGAGCAGTACTTC. It specifies CASSAGLNSYEQYF.

This clonotype has more than one count but fewer than ten. This rearrangement joins TRBV11-2 to TRBJ2-7, with D tentatively TRBD2 (6 bases). The V end lost 0 bases, the J end lost 4 bases, and 19 bases lay between the germline ends. The germline V gene encodes CDR1 SGHAT and CDR2 FQNNGV. The CDR3 covers 17 residues. The CDR3, as DNA: TGTGCCAGCAGCTTAGATACTTTGCGGGGTCTGTGGTACGAGCAGTACTTC. Translation gives CASSLDTLRGLWYEQYF. The full variable domain, its missing parts supplied by reference TRBV11-2 and TRBJ2-7, is EAGVAQSPRYKIIEKRQSVAFWCNPISGHATLYWYQQILGQGPKLLIQFQNNGVVDDSQLPKDRFSAERLKGVDSTLKIQPAKLEDSAVYLCASSLDTLRGLWYEQYFGPGTRLTVT.

This chain connects TRBV12-3 or TRBV12-4 to TRBJ1-4, with 8 positions matching TRBD1. V lost 3 bases to trimming and J lost 2 bases; unmatched junction nucleotides: 20. CDR3 length: 21 amino acids. In DNA form, the CDR3 reads TGTGCCAGCAGTTTTGAGACAGGGGACATGTTTTTACGTCAGACTAATGAAAAACTGTTTTTT. Translating gives CASSFETGDMFLRQTNEKLFF.

CDR3 sequence: CASSHDAYEQYF. In DNA form, the CDR3 reads TGTGCCAGCAGCCACGACGCCTACGAGCAGTACTTC. The chain carries TRBV14 and TRBJ2-7; D remains ambiguous. Per the germline V gene, CDR1 is SGHDN and CDR2 is FVKESK. The CDR3 has 12 amino acids. V lost 3 bases to trimming and J lost 2 bases, with 5 bases between them. Based on the CDR3 plus reference TRBV14 and TRBJ2-7, the full variable domain is EAGVTQFPSHSVIEKGQTVTLRCDPISGHDNLYWYRRVMGKEIKFLLHFVKESKQDESGMPNNRFLAERTGGTYSTLKVQPAELEDSGVYFCASSHDAYEQYFGPGTRLTVT.

The V call is TRBV9, the J call TRBJ2-3; D remains ambiguous. This CDR3 comprises 12 residues. Germline assignment: CDR1 SGDLS and CDR2 YYNGEE. The V gene lost 0 bases and the J gene lost 6 bases, with 5 bases spanning the gap. In DNA form, the CDR3 reads TGTGCCAGCAGCGTAGGACTGGATACGCAGTATTTT. Its translation: CASSVGLDTQYF. Using reference TRBV9 and TRBJ2-3 for the parts outside the CDR3, the full variable domain is DSGVTQTPKHLITATGQRVTLRCSPRSGDLSVYWYQQSLDQGLQFLIQYYNGEERAKGNILERFSAQQFPDLHSELNLSSLELGDSALYFCASSVGLDTQYFGPGTRLTVL.

This rearrangement joins TRBV2 to TRBJ2-1; 9 nucleotides align to TRBD2. CDR3 length: 13 amino acids. J lost 5 bases, V lost 10 bases, and 6 bases had no gene match. Germline CDR1 reads SNHLY; CDR2 reads FYNNEI. As DNA, the CDR3 is TGTGCCATCCTTAGCGGGGGCAACAATGAGCAGTTCTTC. Protein sequence: CAILSGGNNEQFF.

J is TRBJ2-7 and V is TRBV27; TRBD2 matches 7 bases. The length of the CDR3 is 13 residues. Trimming cost V 5 bases and J 3 bases; bases outside gene matches: 4. Germline assignment: CDR1 MNHEY and CDR2 SMNVEV (reference sequence). CDR3 amino acids: CASSDAGVYEQYF. For the CDR3, the DNA is TGTGCCAGCAGTGATGCGGGAGTCTACGAGCAGTACTTC.

This clonotype was found a few times. The V gene is TRBV12-3 or TRBV12-4, the J gene TRBJ1-4; possibly TRBD1 for D (5 bases). Trimming took off 4 bases at V and 8 bases at J, with 8 bases between the two ends. This CDR3 comprises 12 residues. The CDR3 region has the DNA TGTGCCAGCAGTTGGGACGGAGAAAAACTGTTTTTT. This gives the protein CASSWDGEKLFF.

With respect to this clonotype: A much bigger clone sits one base away, suggesting this may be a read error. The chain links TRBV12-3 or TRBV12-4 to TRBJ2-5; 9 bases are shared with TRBD1. This CDR3 has 17 amino acids. CDR3 region: CTSSHQGDRANQETQYF. As DNA, the CDR3 is TGTACCAGCAGTCACCAGGGGGACAGGGCTAATCAAGAGACCCAGTACTTC.

This clonotype has only a few counts. This sequence joins TRBV27 and TRBJ2-7; 8 bases agree with TRBD1. The CDR3 runs to 15 residues. Germline V gives CDR1 MNHEY, CDR2 SMNVEV (reference sequence). J lost 5 bases, V lost 6 bases, and 12 bases had no gene match. CDR3 nucleotide sequence: TGTGCCAGCAGCTACCGGACAGGGAAGGTTGACGAGCAGTACTTC. Its protein is CASSYRTGKVDEQYF.

This clonotype was detected a few times. V is TRBV28 and J is TRBJ1-5; 9 nucleotides agree with TRBD1. With V trimmed by 6 bases and J by 2 bases, 5 bases remained unmatched. The CDR3 has 15 residues. The germline gives CDR1 MDHEN, CDR2 SYDVKM. The CDR3 here is CASRVRQGGNQPQHF. As DNA, the CDR3 is TGTGCCAGCAGGGTGCGACAGGGGGGCAATCAGCCCCAGCATTTT.

There are a few counts of this clonotype. The V and J genes are TRBV4-1 and TRBJ2-1; 8 bases map to TRBD2. Germline V gene data show CDR1 as MGHRA and CDR2 as YSYEKL. The CDR3 length is 18 residues. Trimming took 1 base from V and 0 from J; bases not matched to a gene: 8. In DNA, the CDR3 is TGCGCCAGCAGCCAAGTGCTAGCGGGCTTTAGCTCCTACAATGAGCAGTTCTTC. It encodes CASSQVLAGFSSYNEQFF.

This clonotype has a handful of counts. DNA for the CDR3: TGTGCCAGCACCCTCAGCGACTACGAGCAGTACTTC. It yields the protein CASTLSDYEQYF. V is TRBV5-5 and J is TRBJ2-7; D is ambiguous. The CDR3 covers 12 residues. Germline V gene data show CDR1 as SGHKS and CDR2 as YYEKEE (reference sequence). The V and J ends lost 6 bases and 3 bases respectively, with 10 bases between them.

This clonotype appeared a single time. The chain couples TRBV10-1 to TRBJ2-1; D is ambiguous. The CDR3 loop spans 15 amino acids. The V end was cut by 0 bases, the J end by 7 bases, with 13 bases between. Germline assignment: CDR1 WNHNN and CDR2 SYGVQD (reference sequence). CDR3 nucleotides: TGCGCCAGCAGTGAGTCGTCGGCTAATCGAAATGAGCAGTTCTTC. This sequence encodes CASSESSANRNEQFF.

This clonotype has only a few counts. The V gene is TRBV12-3 or TRBV12-4, the J gene TRBJ1-5; no firm D call. V was trimmed by 3 bases and J by 0 bases, leaving 9 bases between them. The CDR3 extends over 15 amino acids. The CDR3 DNA follows: TGTGCCAGCAGTTTGTCCCCCTATAGCAATCAGCCCCAGCATTTT. Translating it yields CASSLSPYSNQPQHF.

This clonotype occurred a few times. CDR3 loop: CATGGRGSDTDTQYF. In DNA form, the CDR3 reads TGCGCCACCGGGGGGCGGGGCTCTGACACAGATACGCAGTATTTT. The chain uses TRBV10-2 and TRBJ2-3; D possibly corresponds to TRBD2 (7 bases). V was clipped by 10 bases and J by 2 bases, with 19 bases between them. The germline V gene encodes CDR1 WSHSY and CDR2 SAAADI. CDR3 size: 15 residues.

This rearrangement joins TRBV25-1 to TRBJ2-7; a weak D match, TRBD2 (5 bases). Germline V lookup: CDR1 MGHDK, CDR2 SYGVNS. The CDR3 is made up of 13 amino acids. Trimming left V 3 bases short and J 5 bases short, with 11 bases between. Here the CDR3 reads CASSDRGSDEQYF. CDR3 sequence (DNA): TGTGCCAGCAGTGATCGGGGATCCGACGAGCAGTACTTC.

This clonotype was observed a handful of times. J is TRBJ1-2 and V is TRBV28; D remains ambiguous. Germline V lookup: CDR1 MDHEN, CDR2 SYDVKM. V lost 4 bases and J lost 4, with 13 bases in between. The CDR3 runs to 14 residues. CDR3 sequence: CASSYPGTFYGYTF. CDR3 coding DNA: TGTGCCAGCAGTTATCCCGGAACCTTCTATGGCTACACCTTC.

The chain carries TRBV13 and TRBJ2-4; possibly TRBD1 for D (6 bases). This CDR3 has 17 residues. V was clipped by 0 bases and J by 6 bases, with 18 bases between them. CDR1 PRHDT and CDR2 FYEKMQ come from the germline V gene (reference sequence). Here the CDR3 DNA reads TGTGCCAGCAGCTTAGGCCAAGGGACACCTTCCAGAAACATTCAGTACTTC. Translated: CASSLGQGTPSRNIQYF.

This clonotype was detected only a few times. The V call is TRBV7-6, the J call TRBJ2-2; 12 bases map to TRBD2. CDR3 length: 16 amino acids. The germline V gene has CDR1 SGHVS and CDR2 FNYEAQ. Trimming took 4 bases from V and 1 from J; bases not matched to a gene: 1. CDR3 bases: TGTGCCAGCAGCTCGGGACTAGCGGGGAACACCGGGGAGCTGTTTTTT. Residues: CASSSGLAGNTGELFF.

This clonotype was detected only a few times. The gene calls are TRBV28 and TRBJ2-1, with no clear D. Germline V gene sequence: CDR1 MDHEN, CDR2 SYDVKM. V was pared by 3 bases and J by 3 bases, with 9 bases between. The CDR3 contains 14 residues. CDR3 residues: CASSFMGSYNEQFF. The CDR3, as DNA: TGTGCCAGCAGTTTTATGGGCAGCTACAATGAGCAGTTCTTC.